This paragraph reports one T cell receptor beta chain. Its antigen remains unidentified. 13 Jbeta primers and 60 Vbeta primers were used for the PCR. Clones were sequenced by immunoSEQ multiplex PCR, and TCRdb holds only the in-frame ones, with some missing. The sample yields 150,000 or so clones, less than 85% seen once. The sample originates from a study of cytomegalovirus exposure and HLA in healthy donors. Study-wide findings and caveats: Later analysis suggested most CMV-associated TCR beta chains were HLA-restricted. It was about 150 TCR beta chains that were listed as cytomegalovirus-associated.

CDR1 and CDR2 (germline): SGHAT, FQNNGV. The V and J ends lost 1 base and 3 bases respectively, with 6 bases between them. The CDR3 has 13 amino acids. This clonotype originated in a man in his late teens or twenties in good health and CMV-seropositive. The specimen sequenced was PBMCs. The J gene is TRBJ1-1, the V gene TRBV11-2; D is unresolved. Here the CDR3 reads CASSLGGDTEAFF. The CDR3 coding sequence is TGTGCCAGCAGCTTAGGCGGGGACACTGAAGCTTTCTTT. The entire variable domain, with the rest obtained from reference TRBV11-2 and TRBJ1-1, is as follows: EAGVAQSPRYKIIEKRQSVAFWCNPISGHATLYWYQQILGQGPKLLIQFQNNGVVDDSQLPKDRFSAERLKGVDSTLKIQPAKLEDSAVYLCASSLGGDTEAFFGQGTRLTVV.